Following are 21 T cell receptor beta chains from one sample sequenced in a study of cytomegalovirus exposure and HLA in healthy donors (dated by TCRdb to 2016 to 2017). The library was produced with the immunoSEQ multiplex PCR assay. For the multiplex PCR, a mixture combining 60 forward primers for TCR Vbeta segments and 13 reverse primers for TCR Jbeta segments was used. Imported from immuneACCESS, the table was reduced by TCRdb to in-frame sequences with V and J called. These copies leave out some clones; in studies compared against another copy, an unresolved V gene accounts for under half, and the cause of the remainder is not known. This sample lists more than 100,000 clones; 50% to 75% were detected once. The ten largest clones add up to 2% to 2.5% of the sample. Specimen: PBMCs. The receptors derive from a woman between 40 and 50 years old in good health and CMV-seronegative.

This clone was counted a few times. One junction end does not reproduce the germline sequence, and a read error may be involved. The CDR3 here is CSSSLAGGGDGTEAFF. In DNA, the CDR3 is TGTTCCAGCAGCTTAGCGGGGGGGGGAGACGGCACTGAAGCTTTCTTT. The chain uses TRBV7-9 and TRBJ1-1; D might be TRBD1 (5 bases). CDR1 is SEHNR and CDR2 is FQNEAQ in the germline V gene (reference sequence). This CDR3 spans 16 amino acids. Complete variable domain (other parts from reference TRBV7-9 and TRBJ1-1): DTGVSQNPRHKITKRGQNVTFRCDPISEHNRLYWYRQTLGQGPEFLTYFQNEAQLEKSRLLSDRFSAERPKGSFSTLEIQRTEQGDSAMYLCSSSLAGGGDGTEAFFGQGTRLTVV.

The rearrangement uses TRBV7-2 and TRBJ2-2; 9 bases fit TRBD1. The CDR3 sequence is 17 residues long. From germline, CDR1 is SGHTA and CDR2 FQGNSA. J was trimmed by 3 bases and V by 4 bases; bases with no gene match: 9. In DNA, the CDR3 is TGTGCCAGCAGCTCCGGGACAGGGAGAGGGGACACCGGGGAGCTGTTTTTT. Its translation: CASSSGTGRGDTGELFF.

This sequence joins TRBV19 and TRBJ1-6; no definite D call. The CDR3 is 16 residues long. Germline V gene lookup returns CDR1 LNHDA and CDR2 SQIVND (reference sequence). V gave up 7 bases and J gave up 0 bases, with 13 bases separating them. The CDR3 region is CASTVYAGSYNSPLHF. The CDR3 coding sequence is TGTGCCAGTACGGTTTACGCAGGCTCCTATAATTCACCCCTCCACTTT.

The chain joins TRBV7-2 to TRBJ2-3; D is possibly TRBD2 (6 bases). The CDR3 is 17 residues long. The ends were cut back, 0 bases at V and 0 bases at J, with 13 bases in the middle. Germline V gene data show CDR1 as SGHTA and CDR2 as FQGNSA. CDR3 sequence (DNA): TGTGCCAGCAGCTTAGCATTCAGGACTACAAGCACAGATACGCAGTATTTT. This encodes CASSLAFRTTSTDTQYF. Looking up the rest from reference TRBV7-2 and TRBJ2-3 gives the full variable domain: GAGVSQSPSNKVTEKGKDVELRCDPISGHTALYWYRQSLGQGLEFLIYFQGNSAPDKSGLPSDRFSAERTGGSVSTLTIQRTQQEDSAVYLCASSLAFRTTSTDTQYFGPGTRLTVL.

To note about this clone: An end of the junction differs from the germline gene, which may be a read error. The rearrangement uses TRBV2 and TRBJ1-6, with D perhaps TRBD1 (6 bases). The CDR3 covers 17 residues. Looked up from germline, CDR1 is SNHLY and CDR2 is FYNNEI. CDR3 amino acids: CASSEMGADRYSSPLHF. Written as DNA, the CDR3 is TGTGCCAGCAGTGAGATGGGAGCAGACAGGTATAGTTCACCCCTCCACTTT.

The chain combines TRBV5-4 with TRBJ2-5, with TRBD2 matching 12 bases. V gave up 4 bases and J gave up 5 bases; unmatched junction bases: 6. Germline loops: CDR1 SGHNT, CDR2 YYREEE (reference sequence). The CDR3 consists of 15 residues. The CDR3: CASSKGLAGGETQYF. The CDR3 DNA sequence: TGTGCCAGCAGCAAGGGACTAGCGGGCGGGGAGACCCAGTACTTC.

The V and J genes are TRBV28 and TRBJ1-6; D ambiguous. The CDR3 is 13 residues long. V was pared by 6 bases and J by 3 bases, with 6 bases between. Germline assignment: CDR1 MDHEN and CDR2 SYDVKM. Here the CDR3 DNA reads TGTGCCAGCAGGGTAGACTATAATTCACCCCTCCACTTT. Protein sequence: CASRVDYNSPLHF.

The gene calls are TRBV5-8 and TRBJ2-7; perhaps TRBD2 as D (6 bases). Germline CDR1 SGHTS, CDR2 YDEGEE. Trimming took off 1 base at V and 0 bases at J, with 11 bases between the two ends. The CDR3 sequence is 15 residues long. The CDR3 nucleotides are TGTGCCAGCAGCTTGCGCGGGGCCCCCTCCTACGAGCAGTACTTC. Its protein product is CASSLRGAPSYEQYF.

This clone came up once. V is TRBV27 and J is TRBJ1-1; D gene unclear. The CDR3 covers 16 residues. V dropped 8 bases and J dropped 4 bases, with 23 bases sitting between them. Germline V gene data show CDR1 as MNHEY and CDR2 as SMNVEV (reference sequence). The CDR3 here is CASSFGQTLGSTEAFF. CDR3 nucleotides: TGTGCCAGCTCCTTTGGGCAGACCTTGGGGAGCACTGAAGCTTTCTTT.

J is TRBJ2-1 and V is TRBV7-6; 7 nucleotides align to TRBD2. Germline V CDR1 and CDR2: SGHVS, FNYEAQ. J gave up 0 bases and V 5 bases, and 4 bases lay outside the gene matches. This CDR3 is built from 15 residues. The CDR3 DNA follows: TGTGCCAGCAGCACCTTAGCGGGCTCCTACAATGAGCAGTTCTTC. Protein product: CASSTLAGSYNEQFF.

At least ten counts were recorded for this clone. This chain connects TRBV7-9 to TRBJ2-3; perhaps TRBD2 as D (5 bases). The CDR3 contains 12 residues. Germline CDR1 is SEHNR and CDR2 is FQNEAQ (reference sequence). V lost 8 bases and J lost 1, with 7 bases in between. CDR3 DNA: TGTGCCAGCCGAGCGGGCACAGATACGCAGTATTTT. As protein: CASRAGTDTQYF.

J is TRBJ1-6 and V is TRBV19; TRBD1 matches 7 bases. Trimming removed 4 bases from V and 9 bases from J; junction bases left unmatched: 6. The CDR3 loop spans 14 amino acids. The germline gives CDR1 LNHDA, CDR2 SQIVND (reference sequence). The CDR3 DNA is TGTGCCAGTAGTACTGACAGGGAAAGTTCACCCCTCCACTTT. The encoded protein is CASSTDRESSPLHF.

This clone appeared once. This chain uses TRBV6-1 with TRBJ1-1; possibly TRBD1 for D (6 bases). The ends were cut back, 4 bases at V and 1 base at J, with 10 bases in the middle. Germline CDR1 reads MNHNS; CDR2 reads SASEGT. This CDR3 is built from 14 residues. This CDR3 reads CASSGRGGNTEAFF. The CDR3 region has the DNA TGTGCCAGCAGTGGAAGGGGGGGGAACACTGAAGCTTTCTTT.

This sequence joins TRBV5-4 and TRBJ1-5; 8 bases line up with TRBD1. Trimming cost V 3 bases and J 5 bases; bases outside gene matches: 4. CDR1 is SGHNT, CDR2 YYREEE, per germline (reference sequence). The CDR3 is made up of 14 amino acids. The CDR3 region is CASSSGQGDQPQHF. The CDR3 DNA is TGTGCCAGCAGCTCCGGACAGGGTGATCAGCCCCAGCATTTT.

In this sample, this clone turned up a few times. The chain is built from TRBV5-1 and TRBJ2-2; TRBD1 agrees at 9 bases. CDR1 SGHRS and CDR2 YFSETQ come from the germline V gene. Trimming at V came to 2 bases and at J to 3 bases, leaving 2 bases not matched to a gene. This CDR3 contains 15 residues. In DNA form, the CDR3 reads TGCGCCAGCAGCTTCGGGACAGGGCACACCGGGGAGCTGTTTTTT. Translating gives CASSFGTGHTGELFF.

The gene calls are TRBV6-1 and TRBJ1-1, with TRBD1 matching over 7 bases. Germline loops: CDR1 MNHNS, CDR2 SASEGT. The J segment lost 4 bases and the V segment lost 3 bases, leaving 5 bases of the junction unmatched. CDR3 length: 14 amino acids. Written as DNA, the CDR3 is TGTGCCAGCAGTGATGGGGCAGGGGGCACTGAAGCTTTCTTT. Protein product: CASSDGAGGTEAFF.

The chain joins TRBV30 to TRBJ1-2, with TRBD1 matching over 9 bases. The germline CDR1 and CDR2 sequences are GTSNPN and SVGIG (reference sequence). The CDR3 is 13 residues long. Trimming cost V 5 bases and J 6 bases; bases outside gene matches: 7. The CDR3 sequence is CAWARQGVDGYTF. The CDR3, as DNA: TGTGCCTGGGCTAGACAGGGGGTTGATGGCTACACCTTC.

This chain links TRBV9 with TRBJ2-1; D not resolved. The CDR3 totals 15 residues. Trimming left V 2 bases short and J 0 bases short, with 9 bases between. Germline CDR1 and CDR2: SGDLS and YYNGEE. The CDR3 loop reads CASSVEAASYNEQFF. The CDR3 DNA is TGTGCCAGCAGCGTTGAGGCTGCCTCCTACAATGAGCAGTTCTTC.

This sequence joins TRBV4-2 and TRBJ2-7; the D gene is possibly TRBD1 (5 bases). Trimming removed 0 bases from V and 2 bases from J, with 11 bases in between. The CDR3 is 15 residues long. Germline CDR1 LGHNA, CDR2 YNFKEQ. CDR3 in DNA: TGTGCCAGCAGCCAAGATTTCGGACATCCCTACGAGCAGTACTTC. Its protein product is CASSQDFGHPYEQYF.

The chain has TRBV7-9 and TRBJ1-1, with D possibly matching TRBD1 (5 bases). Trimming took off 5 bases at V and 5 bases at J, with 15 bases between the two ends. CDR1 SEHNR and CDR2 FQNEAQ come from the germline V gene (reference sequence). This CDR3 is built from 14 residues. The CDR3 spells CASSRWQGNTEAFF. The CDR3 coding sequence is TGTGCCAGCAGCCGGTGGCAGGGAAATACTGAAGCTTTCTTT. Looking up the rest from reference TRBV7-9 and TRBJ1-1 gives the full variable domain: DTGVSQNPRHKITKRGQNVTFRCDPISEHNRLYWYRQTLGQGPEFLTYFQNEAQLEKSRLLSDRFSAERPKGSFSTLEIQRTEQGDSAMYLCASSRWQGNTEAFFGQGTRLTVV.

The rearrangement joins TRBV2 to TRBJ2-1; 10 positions agree with TRBD2. The CDR3 spans 15 residues. CDR1 is SNHLY, CDR2 FYNNEI, per germline. V was pared by 4 bases and J by 8 bases, with 8 bases of the junction left unmatched. The CDR3, as DNA: TGTGCCAGCAGTGGAAGAGCGGGGGGGCCCCATGAGCAGTTCTTC. Amino acid sequence: CASSGRAGGPHEQFF. The variable domain in full, with the rest retrieved from reference TRBV2 and TRBJ2-1, is EPEVTQTPSHQVTQMGQEVILRCVPISNHLYFYWYRQILGQKVEFLVSFYNNEISEKSEIFDDQFSVERPDGSNFTLKIRSTKLEDSAMYFCASSGRAGGPHEQFFGPGTRLTVL.